This T cell receptor beta chain was documented in a study of T cells in Graves' hyperthyroidism and ophthalmopathy. Study conclusions and caveats: Within blood appeared most thyroid clonotypes that had expanded above 0.001.

This CDR3 spans 15 amino acids. Trimming took off 3 bases at V and 4 bases at J, with 14 bases between the two ends. CDR1 SGDLS and CDR2 YYNGEE come from the germline V gene. Of note for this clonotype: Its antigen is currently unknown.

Based on clinical symptoms, serum thyroxine and TRAb, thyroid ultrasound and orbital computed tomography, diagnoses were reached. RNA transcripts gave rise to amplified TCR beta CDR3 regions. The HTBI primer set served for first-round RT-PCR of the TCR CDR3. TCRdb ran MiXCR on the multiplex PCR reads and lists one entry per CDR3 protein. The repertoire includes a few hundred thousand distinct CDR3 sequences, under 25% of them detected once, and 45% to 55% sits in the top ten. The chain couples TRBV9 to TRBJ2-4, with D tentatively TRBD1 or TRBD2 (5 bases each). This receptor was taken from a woman aged 70-85 years with Graves' ophthalmopathy. Source material: blood. CDR3 nucleotides: TGTGCCAGCAGCGCATCCGGGACCCTAAAAAACATTCAGTACTTC. Amino acids: CASSASGTLKNIQYF.